A selection of T cell receptor beta chains follows, all from one sample in a study of T cells in Graves' hyperthyroidism and ophthalmopathy. Using its own MiXCR run on the multiplex PCR reads, TCRdb lists one record per CDR3 protein. Of hundreds of thousands of distinct CDR3 sequences listed, around a sixth are singletons. The specimen was blood. These receptors all stem from a woman in her forties or fifties with Graves' hyperthyroidism that later progressed to Graves' ophthalmopathy. Both conserved end residues are part of each CDR3. A D gene is named only where the DNA matches it firmly. Expanded clones are given a class, and other clones once, few, many or no size at all.

abundance: -
d_gene: -
v_gene: TRBV4-1
j_gene: TRBJ1-1
CDR3nt: TGCGCCAGCAGCCAAGCCTGGTGGGGTGGGACTGGAGCTTTCTTT
CDR3aa: CASSQAWWGGTGAFF

abundance: -
d_gene: -
v_gene: TRBV19
j_gene: TRBJ1-5
CDR3nt: TGTGCCAGTAGTCCGCGACAAGACGGTCCGGGGCCCCAGCATTTT
CDR3aa: CASSPRQDGPGPQHF

abundance: many
d_gene: -
v_gene: TRBV12-3/TRBV12-4
j_gene: TRBJ1-1
CDR3nt: TGTGCCAGCAGTTTATCGTCGGGGGCTTGGAGAGCTTTCTTT
CDR3aa: CASSLSSGAWRAFF

abundance: many
d_gene: -
v_gene: TRBV3-1
j_gene: TRBJ2-3
CDR3nt: TGTGCCAGCAGCGGACCGAGGGGATCAGATACGCAGTATTTT
CDR3aa: CASSGPRGSDTQYF

abundance: -
d_gene: -
v_gene: TRBV5-1
j_gene: TRBJ1-2
CDR3nt: TGCGCCAGCAGCTTGGCCAGTCCGGAAGGCTATGGCTACACCTTC
CDR3aa: CASSLASPEGYGYTF

abundance: -
d_gene: -
v_gene: TRBV6-1
j_gene: TRBJ2-5
CDR3nt: TGTGCCAGCAGTTCCCTCGGGGAAAGGGTGGAAGAGACCCAGTACTTC
CDR3aa: CASSSLGERVEETQYF

abundance: -
d_gene: -
v_gene: TRBV19
j_gene: TRBJ2-2
CDR3nt: TGTGCCGGGTCCCCCTCTAGCGCCCCGAACACCGGGGAGCTGTTTTTT
CDR3aa: CAGSPSSAPNTGELFF

abundance: -
d_gene: -
v_gene: TRBV7-9
j_gene: TRBJ1-1
CDR3nt: TGTGCCAGCAGCTCTGGACCGGGGCCGACCACTGAAGCTTTCTTT
CDR3aa: CASSSGPGPTTEAFF

abundance: -
d_gene: -
v_gene: TRBV2
j_gene: TRBJ1-2
CDR3nt: TGTGCCAGCAGTGCAGGGAGGATCGAGTTCGGTGGCTACACCTTC
CDR3aa: CASSAGRIEFGGYTF

abundance: many
d_gene: TRBD2
v_gene: TRBV7-2
j_gene: TRBJ2-5
CDR3nt: TGTGCCAGCAGCTCAGGACTAGCGGGGGCGGCCGGGGAGACCCAGTACTTC
CDR3aa: CASSSGLAGAAGETQYF

abundance: many
d_gene: -
v_gene: TRBV3-1
j_gene: TRBJ2-3
CDR3nt: TGTGCCAGCAGCCAAGAGTGGGCAGCAGATACGCAGTATTTT
CDR3aa: CASSQEWAADTQYF

abundance: -
d_gene: TRBD2
v_gene: TRBV27
j_gene: TRBJ2-1
CDR3nt: TGTGCCAGCAGTCCGAGACTAGCAAACTTCGAGCAGTTCTTC
CDR3aa: CASSPRLANFEQFF

abundance: many
d_gene: TRBD1
v_gene: TRBV11-2
j_gene: TRBJ1-2
CDR3nt: TGTGCCAGCAGCCTACGGACAGGGGTAGACTATGGCTACACCTTC
CDR3aa: CASSLRTGVDYGYTF

abundance: -
d_gene: -
v_gene: TRBV5-1
j_gene: TRBJ1-1
CDR3nt: TGCGCCAGCGGCTCGCCGGCAGAGAACACTGAAGCTTTCTTT
CDR3aa: CASGSPAENTEAFF

abundance: many
d_gene: -
v_gene: TRBV5-6
j_gene: TRBJ1-1
CDR3nt: TGTGCCAGCAGCTTACGGTTGGGCACTGAAGCTTTCTTT
CDR3aa: CASSLRLGTEAFF

abundance: many
d_gene: TRBD1
v_gene: TRBV5-1
j_gene: TRBJ1-1
CDR3nt: TGCGCCAGCAGAGGACAGGGACATACTGAAGCTTTCTTT
CDR3aa: CASRGQGHTEAFF

abundance: -
d_gene: -
v_gene: TRBV3-1
j_gene: TRBJ1-1
CDR3nt: TGTGCCAGCAGCCAACTACCGGGTCTCACTGAAGCTTTCTTT
CDR3aa: CASSQLPGLTEAFF

abundance: -
d_gene: -
v_gene: TRBV7-3
j_gene: TRBJ1-1
CDR3nt: TGTGCCAGCAGCTTCTCAGATCCGAACACTGAAGCTTTCTTT
CDR3aa: CASSFSDPNTEAFF

abundance: many
d_gene: TRBD1
v_gene: TRBV7-9
j_gene: TRBJ1-1
CDR3nt: TGTGCCAGCACCGGAGGAGGGACAGTGATTTTGGACACTGAAGCTTTCTTT
CDR3aa: CASTGGGTVILDTEAFF

abundance: few
d_gene: TRBD2
v_gene: TRBV25-1
j_gene: TRBJ2-3
CDR3nt: TGTGCCAGCAGCGTCGCGGTACTAGCGGGGGCCACAGATACGCAGTATTTT
CDR3aa: CASSVAVLAGATDTQYF

abundance: few
d_gene: -
v_gene: TRBV9
j_gene: TRBJ1-1
CDR3nt: TGTGCCAGCAGCGTAGGCACCGGGCAGGTGAACACTGAAGCTTTCTTT
CDR3aa: CASSVGTGQVNTEAFF

abundance: many
d_gene: TRBD1
v_gene: TRBV5-1
j_gene: TRBJ1-1
CDR3nt: TGCGCCAGCAGCAAGACGGACAGGGTAGAAGCTTTCTTT
CDR3aa: CASSKTDRVEAFF

abundance: many
d_gene: -
v_gene: TRBV3-1
j_gene: TRBJ1-5
CDR3nt: TGTGCCAGCAGCCAGGAACCTAGTCTGCCCCAGCATTTT
CDR3aa: CASSQEPSLPQHF

abundance: few
d_gene: -
v_gene: TRBV6-5
j_gene: TRBJ1-6
CDR3nt: TGTGCCAGCAGGCTACGGGACGGCAGTAATTCACCCCTCCACTTT
CDR3aa: CASRLRDGSNSPLHF

abundance: many
d_gene: -
v_gene: TRBV12-3/TRBV12-4
j_gene: TRBJ2-2
CDR3nt: TGTGCCAGCACTCTCTCAGGGTTCGGGGAGCTGTTTTTT
CDR3aa: CASTLSGFGELFF

abundance: few
d_gene: -
v_gene: TRBV30
j_gene: TRBJ1-2
CDR3nt: TGTGCCTGGAACAGTTTTTCGGATGGCTACACCTTC
CDR3aa: CAWNSFSDGYTF

abundance: -
d_gene: -
v_gene: TRBV7-3
j_gene: TRBJ2-1
CDR3nt: TGTGCCAGCAGCTTAGGCAGTCACAATGAGCAGTTCTTC
CDR3aa: CASSLGSHNEQFF

abundance: few
d_gene: TRBD1
v_gene: TRBV6-1
j_gene: TRBJ1-5
CDR3nt: TGTGCCAGCAGGGAAACAGGGGAACAGCCCCAGCATTTT
CDR3aa: CASRETGEQPQHF

abundance: few
d_gene: -
v_gene: TRBV19
j_gene: TRBJ2-1
CDR3nt: TGTGCCAGTAGTATAGCGTCTGAGGGGGTTGAGCAGTTCTTC
CDR3aa: CASSIASEGVEQFF

abundance: many
d_gene: -
v_gene: TRBV12-3/TRBV12-4
j_gene: TRBJ2-5
CDR3nt: TGTGCCAGCAGTTTCGGGGGCGCGGGAGAGACCCAGTACTTC
CDR3aa: CASSFGGAGETQYF

abundance: -
d_gene: -
v_gene: TRBV19
j_gene: TRBJ1-2
CDR3nt: TGTGCCAGTAGTCCCTTGTCAGGGGTCTATGGCTACACCTTC
CDR3aa: CASSPLSGVYGYTF

abundance: many
d_gene: -
v_gene: TRBV5-1
j_gene: TRBJ1-2
CDR3nt: TGCGCCAGCAGCTTCGCTCAGACAACTAACTATGGCTACACCTTC
CDR3aa: CASSFAQTTNYGYTF

abundance: many
d_gene: TRBD2
v_gene: TRBV12-3/TRBV12-4
j_gene: TRBJ2-1
CDR3nt: TGTGCCAGCAGTCCGGGGGGGCTAAACAATGAGCAGTTCTTC
CDR3aa: CASSPGGLNNEQFF

abundance: -
d_gene: TRBD1
v_gene: TRBV5-5
j_gene: TRBJ1-1
CDR3nt: TGTGCCAGCAGCAGCGGGACAGACATGAACACTGAAGCTTTCTTT
CDR3aa: CASSSGTDMNTEAFF

abundance: few
d_gene: TRBD1
v_gene: TRBV7-9
j_gene: TRBJ1-2
CDR3nt: TGTGCCAGCAGCCGACAGGGACTGAGGGGCTACACCTTC
CDR3aa: CASSRQGLRGYTF

abundance: many
d_gene: -
v_gene: TRBV6-1
j_gene: TRBJ2-5
CDR3nt: TGTGCCAGCAGTTATCGGGCGGAGACCCAGTACTTC
CDR3aa: CASSYRAETQYF

abundance: -
d_gene: -
v_gene: TRBV2
j_gene: TRBJ1-2
CDR3nt: TGTGCCAGCAGTGAATTGGGGGCGCGAGATGGCTACACCTTC
CDR3aa: CASSELGARDGYTF

abundance: many
d_gene: -
v_gene: TRBV5-1
j_gene: TRBJ1-2
CDR3nt: TGCGCCAGCAGCTTGGGGGGCGCGAGTAACTATGGCTACACCTTC
CDR3aa: CASSLGGASNYGYTF